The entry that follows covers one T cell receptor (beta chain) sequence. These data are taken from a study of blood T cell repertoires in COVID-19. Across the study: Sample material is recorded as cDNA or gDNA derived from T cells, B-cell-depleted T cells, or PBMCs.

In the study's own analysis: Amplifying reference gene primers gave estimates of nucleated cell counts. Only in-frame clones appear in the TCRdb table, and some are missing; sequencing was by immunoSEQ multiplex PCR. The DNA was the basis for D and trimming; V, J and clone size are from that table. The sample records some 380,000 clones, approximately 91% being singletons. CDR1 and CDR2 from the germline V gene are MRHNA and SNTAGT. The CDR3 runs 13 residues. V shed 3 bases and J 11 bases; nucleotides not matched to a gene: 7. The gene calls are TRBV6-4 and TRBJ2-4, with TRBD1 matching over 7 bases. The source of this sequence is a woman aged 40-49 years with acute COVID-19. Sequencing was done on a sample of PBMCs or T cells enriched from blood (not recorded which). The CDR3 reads CASSEWAGGVQYF. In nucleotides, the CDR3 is TGTGCCAGCAGTGAATGGGCAGGGGGAGTTCAGTACTTC.